The following is a TCR beta chain sequence with its context. Its specific antigen is unknown. No base qualities exist here, and no much larger clone lies one base off it. The CDR3 regions of human TCRbeta chains were analyzed by immunosequencing. Processing in the source paper ran as follows. Repertoire TCRs were matched against a reference library of SARS-CoV-2-specific TCRs generated with the MIRA antigen-specificity platform. Breadth was defined as the fraction of unique TCRs that were SARS-CoV-2-associated. Depth was defined as the fraction of total T cells that were SARS-CoV-2-associated. Using the MIRA data, each spike-specific TCR was assigned both to the spike region to which the TCR was reactive and to a CD4 or CD8 class. Log10-transformed breadth and depth values were compared by one-way ANOVA with Sidak's multiple comparisons tests. TCRdb's version of the immuneACCESS table is confined to in-frame rearrangements and falls short of the full clone set. An unresolved V gene accounts for under half of the shortfall where checked; the remainder is of unknown origin. The DNA was the basis for D and trimming; V, J and clone size are from that table. This sample gives 110,000 to 150,000 clones in total; around nine tenths of them show up just once. The ten largest clones represent under 4% of the sample.

The sample belongs to a study of T cell responses to AZD1222 COVID-19 vaccine (dated by TCRdb to the early 2020s). Regarding the research as a whole: AZD1222 recipients given second doses at about 4 weeks or at about 12 weeks were pooled, since spike-specific TCR depth and breadth were not found to differ between the two schedules. TCR sequencing was performed for over 230 trial participants, of whom 200 to 220 were given two doses of AZD1222 and around 25 were given two doses of MenACWY control vaccine. Trial participants were enrolled into age subgroups of 18-55, 56-69 and 70-plus years, which contained approximately 150, 28 and 58 TCR-sequenced participants, respectively.

Taken with the paper, the label for time point translates to: baseline before first vaccination. The vaccinee samples were drawn from two UK trials, COV001 and COV002, one of which was a single-blind randomized controlled phase 2/3 trial testing AZD1222 (ChAdOx1 nCoV-19) in healthy adults. Trial participant PBMC samples were collected at day 0 and day 28 after the second dose for TCRbeta chain sequencing. Results and caveats for the whole study, not just this receptor: In the small 56-69-year group, the increase in depth fell short of significance, most likely because of low power. After two AZD1222 doses, both the breadth and the depth of spike-specific TCRs were significantly higher than at day 0 and than in MenACWY recipients. Conclusions about previously exposed vaccinees were limited because only six AZD1222 recipients were SARS-CoV-2 seropositive at baseline. Reportedly, almost half of the unique spike-specific TCRs recognized epitopes lying outside the regions that are mutated in the B.1.351 and B.1.1.7 variants. Participants were mostly white British, with more females than males. The authors suggested clonal diversity may have been underestimated. Vaccine-associated CD4 TCRs spanned the whole spike protein, with dominant responses in regions 160-218 and 743-854. No day 14 peak-response samples were available, so repertoires were characterized only after the peak T cell response.

The origin of this receptor is an adult in good health. This specimen consisted of peripheral blood, obtained on day 0 of AZD1222 vaccination.

CDR3 reads: CASSLGEYSSYEQYF. The nucleotide sequence reads as follows: TGCGCCAGCAGCTTGGGAGAGTATAGCTCCTACGAGCAGTACTTC. The chain links TRBV5-1 with TRBJ2-7; the D gene cannot be named for sure. The CDR3, cysteine through phenylalanine, is 15 amino acids long. The retained sequence is limited to the CDR3, 45 bases, with the frame set at the first base. CDR1 and CDR2 are drawn from the germline V gene: SGHRS, YFSETQ. A distance of 10 bases separates the germline ends of V and J, which lose 0 bases and 0 bases respectively.